These T cell receptor beta chains were read from a single sample in a study of molecular identifiers for immune sequencing clone quantification. One entry per CDR3 protein, called by TCRdb with MiXCR from the PCR reads. The sample carries 550,000 to 750,000 distinct CDR3 sequences, just under 20% recorded once. Specimen: naive CD8+ T cells from blood, with Jurkat cell RNA spiked in. These receptors were collected from a human donor in good health. Some libraries in this study had Jurkat cell RNA spiked in. Each CDR3 is given with its conserved first and last residue. A D gene is named only where the DNA matches it firmly. Rows may omit the clone size; those that give it use once, few, many or a size class.

j_call v_call d_call clone_size cdr3_length cdr3_aa cdr3_nt
TRBJ2-6 TRBV7-6 TRBD1 many 19 CASSLEWGQGPSGANVLTF TGTGCCAGCAGCTTAGAGTGGGGACAGGGACCCTCTGGGGCCAACGTCCTGACTTTC
TRBJ2-2 TRBV28 . . 14 CASSLTFGTVELFF TGTGCCAGCAGTTTGACGTTTGGGACCGTGGAGCTGTTTTTT
TRBJ1-4 TRBV6-2/TRBV6-3 . . 17 CASSPTRGEPTNEKLFF TGTGCCAGCAGCCCCACCCGCGGGGAGCCAACTAATGAAAAACTGTTTTTT
TRBJ2-2 TRBV19 . . 15 CASSILSSGTGELFF TGTGCCAGTAGTATCTTGTCTTCTGGCACCGGGGAGCTGTTTTTT
TRBJ1-1 TRBV4-1 TRBD1 . 14 CASSPRTGGAEAFF TGCGCCAGCAGCCCAAGGACAGGGGGCGCTGAAGCTTTCTTT
TRBJ2-3 TRBV4-1 . many 12 CASSQAVDTQYF TGCGCCAGCAGCCAAGCCGTAGATACGCAGTATTTT
TRBJ2-3 TRBV7-2 TRBD2 many 17 CASSSIRGGGSTDTQYF TGTGCCAGCAGCTCCATTCGCGGGGGGGGTAGCACAGATACGCAGTATTTT
TRBJ2-3 TRBV11-2 TRBD2 many 16 CASSPTDSGIEDTQYF TGTGCCAGCAGCCCAACAGATAGCGGGATTGAAGATACGCAGTATTTT
TRBJ2-7 TRBV4-3 . many 14 CASSPGLGPYEQYF TGCGCCAGCAGCCCCGGTTTGGGACCCTACGAGCAGTACTTC
TRBJ2-3 TRBV3-1 . once 15 CVSSQDSFGTDTQYF TGTGTCAGCAGCCAAGACTCCTTCGGGACAGATACGCAGTATTTT
TRBJ2-7 TRBV7-9 . many 13 CASSLAPGTEQYF TGTGCCAGCAGCTTAGCCCCGGGCACCGAGCAGTACTTC
TRBJ1-5 TRBV16 . many 15 CASSQSRGGNQPQHF TGTGCCAGCAGCCAATCGCGAGGGGGCAATCAGCCCCAGCATTTT
TRBJ1-5 TRBV2 . many 13 CASWGESNQPQHF TGTGCCAGCTGGGGGGAGAGCAATCAGCCCCAGCATTTT
TRBJ2-5 TRBV19 TRBD1 . 15 CASSIGGTGQETQYF TGTGCCAGTAGTATAGGAGGGACAGGGCAAGAGACCCAGTACTTC
TRBJ2-5 TRBV4-3 TRBD2 few 16 CASSQGNGRAGETQYF TGCGCCAGCAGCCAAGGAAACGGGAGGGCCGGAGAGACCCAGTACTTC
TRBJ1-5 TRBV24-1 . few 13 CATSGMGNQPQHF TGTGCCACCAGTGGTATGGGCAATCAGCCCCAGCATTTT
TRBJ2-7 TRBV27 TRBD2 few 13 CASRPGLTYEQYF TGTGCCAGCAGACCGGGACTAACCTACGAGCAGTACTTC
TRBJ2-2 TRBV7-8 . few 18 CASSLASAVRMDTGELFF TGTGCCAGCAGCTTAGCGTCGGCGGTTCGGATGGACACCGGGGAGCTGTTTTTT
TRBJ1-1 TRBV24-1 . . 13 CATSDRYYSEAFF TGTGCCACCAGTGATCGGTATTACAGTGAAGCTTTCTTT
TRBJ1-1 TRBV9 . many 14 CASSVDLSVTEAFF TGTGCCAGCAGCGTAGACCTCTCGGTCACTGAAGCTTTCTTT
TRBJ2-7 TRBV4-3 TRBD1 many 15 CASSPYRDSGYEQYF TGCGCCAGCAGCCCATACCGGGACAGTGGTTACGAGCAGTACTTC
TRBJ2-3 TRBV27 TRBD2 many 17 CASSLAAGGVGTDTQYF TGTGCCAGCAGTTTAGCAGCGGGAGGAGTCGGCACAGATACGCAGTATTTT
TRBJ2-3 TRBV2 . many 15 CASSPIAVSTDTQYF TGTGCCAGCAGCCCTATAGCGGTTAGCACAGATACGCAGTATTTT
TRBJ1-5 TRBV4-3 . many 17 CASSQDLAPYSNQPQHF TGCGCCAGCAGCCAAGATCTGGCACCTTATAGCAATCAGCCCCAGCATTTT
TRBJ1-3 TRBV6-5 TRBD1 few 15 CASSYTGGVGNTIYF TGTGCCAGCAGTTACACAGGGGGCGTCGGAAACACCATATATTTT